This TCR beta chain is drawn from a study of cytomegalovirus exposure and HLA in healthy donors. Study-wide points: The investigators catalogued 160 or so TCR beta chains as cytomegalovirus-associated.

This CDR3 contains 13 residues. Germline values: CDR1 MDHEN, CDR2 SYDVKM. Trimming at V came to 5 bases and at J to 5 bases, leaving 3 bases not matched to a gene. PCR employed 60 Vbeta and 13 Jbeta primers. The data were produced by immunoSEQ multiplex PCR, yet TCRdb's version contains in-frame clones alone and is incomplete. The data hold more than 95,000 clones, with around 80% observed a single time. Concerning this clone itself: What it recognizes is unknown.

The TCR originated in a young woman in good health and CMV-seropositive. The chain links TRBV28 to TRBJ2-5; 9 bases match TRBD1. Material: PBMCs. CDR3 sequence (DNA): TGTGCCAGCAGTCTACAGGGGGCTGAGACCCAGTACTTC. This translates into CASSLQGAETQYF.